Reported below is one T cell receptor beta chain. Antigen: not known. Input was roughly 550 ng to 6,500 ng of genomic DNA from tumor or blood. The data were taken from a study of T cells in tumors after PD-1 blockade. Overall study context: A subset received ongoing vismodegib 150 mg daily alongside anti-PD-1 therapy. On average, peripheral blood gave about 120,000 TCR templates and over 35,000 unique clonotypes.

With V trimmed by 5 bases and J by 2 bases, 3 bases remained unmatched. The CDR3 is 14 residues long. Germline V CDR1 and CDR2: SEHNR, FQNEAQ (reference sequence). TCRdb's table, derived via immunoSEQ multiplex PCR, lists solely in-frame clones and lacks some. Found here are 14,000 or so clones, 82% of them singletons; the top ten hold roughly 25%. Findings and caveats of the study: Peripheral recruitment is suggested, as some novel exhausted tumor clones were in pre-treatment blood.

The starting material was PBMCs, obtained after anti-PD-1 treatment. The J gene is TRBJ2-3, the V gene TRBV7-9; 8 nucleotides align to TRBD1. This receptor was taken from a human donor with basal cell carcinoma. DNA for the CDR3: TGTGCCAGCAGCCCGGGACAGGCCACAGATACGCAGTATTTT. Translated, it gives CASSPGQATDTQYF.